The next 5 T cell receptor beta chains were all read from a single sample in a study of T cells expressing NK-cell markers. TCRdb reanalyzed the 5' RACE reads and collapses them to one entry per CDR3 protein, without DNA. In total, the table holds some 440,000 distinct CDR3 sequences. The sample taken for sequencing was blood T cells: a sorted CD56 or NKG2C T cell subset, CD4+ or CD8+ T cells, or bulk PBMC T cells (not recorded which). The receptors derive from a woman aged 45-65 years in good health.

The chain joins TRBV12-3 or TRBV12-4 to TRBJ1-2; TCRdb outputs TRBD1, but without DNA this stays unchecked. The CDR3 consists of 16 residues. The CDR3 protein is CASSRVPGQGVQGYTF.

The rearrangement links TRBV20-1 to TRBJ2-1; without DNA, the TCRdb call of TRBD2 cannot be checked. CDR3 size: 15 residues. Germline loops: CDR1 DFQATT, CDR2 SNEGSKA (reference sequence). CDR3 protein: CSATPPAEAGVGQFF.

The V and J genes are TRBV20-1 and TRBJ2-7. Per the germline V gene, CDR1 is DFQATT and CDR2 is SNEGSKA (reference sequence). The CDR3 totals 13 residues. CDR3 residues: CSAGSTSVYEQYF.

The gene calls are TRBV19 and TRBJ1-4. The CDR3 has 14 amino acids. Germline CDR1 LNHDA, CDR2 SQIVND (reference sequence). The CDR3 sequence: CASSEGLWNEKLFF.

The chain recombines TRBV28 with TRBJ1-2; TCRdb calls TRBD1, which cannot be checked without DNA. The V gene's germline CDR1 is MDHEN and CDR2 SYDVKM. This CDR3 spans 15 amino acids. The CDR3 reads CASSSAGQASYGYTF.